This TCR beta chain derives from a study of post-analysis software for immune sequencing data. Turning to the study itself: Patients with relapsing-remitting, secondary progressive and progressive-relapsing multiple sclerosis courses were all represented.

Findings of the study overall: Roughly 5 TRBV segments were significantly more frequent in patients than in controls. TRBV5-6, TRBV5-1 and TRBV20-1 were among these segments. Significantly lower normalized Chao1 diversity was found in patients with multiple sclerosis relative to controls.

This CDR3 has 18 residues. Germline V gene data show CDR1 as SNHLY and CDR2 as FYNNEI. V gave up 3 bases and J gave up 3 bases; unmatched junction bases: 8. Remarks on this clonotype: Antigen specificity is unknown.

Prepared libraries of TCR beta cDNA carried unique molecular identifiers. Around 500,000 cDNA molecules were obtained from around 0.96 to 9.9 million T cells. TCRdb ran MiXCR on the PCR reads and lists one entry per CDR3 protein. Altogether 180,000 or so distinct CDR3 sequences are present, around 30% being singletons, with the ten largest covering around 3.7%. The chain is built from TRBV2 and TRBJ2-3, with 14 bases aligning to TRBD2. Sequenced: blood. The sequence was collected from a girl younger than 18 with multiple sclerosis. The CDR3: CASSDGGLAGARTDTQYF. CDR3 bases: TGTGCCAGCAGTGATGGGGGACTAGCGGGGGCGAGGACAGATACGCAGTATTTT.